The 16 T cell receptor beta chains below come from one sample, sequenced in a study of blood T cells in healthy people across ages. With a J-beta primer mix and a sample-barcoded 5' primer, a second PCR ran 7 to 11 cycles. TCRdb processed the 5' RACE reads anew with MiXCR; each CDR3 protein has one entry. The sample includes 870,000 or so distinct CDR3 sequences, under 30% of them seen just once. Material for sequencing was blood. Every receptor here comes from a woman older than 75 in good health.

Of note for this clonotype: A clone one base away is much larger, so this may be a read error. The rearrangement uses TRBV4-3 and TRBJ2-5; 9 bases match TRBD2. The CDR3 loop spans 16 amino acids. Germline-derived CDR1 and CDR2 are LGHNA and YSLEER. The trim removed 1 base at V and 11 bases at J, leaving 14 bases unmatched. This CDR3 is CASSQVGLAKRNEQYF. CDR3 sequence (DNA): TGCGCCAGCAGCCAAGTGGGACTAGCAAAACGCAATGAGCAGTACTTC.

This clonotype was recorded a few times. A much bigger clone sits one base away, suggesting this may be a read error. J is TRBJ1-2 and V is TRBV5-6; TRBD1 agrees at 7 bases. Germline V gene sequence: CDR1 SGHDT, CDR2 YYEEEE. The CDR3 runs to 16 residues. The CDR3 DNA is TGTGCCGGCAGATGGGGAGGACAGGATCTGTTCTATGGCTACACCTTC. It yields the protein CAGRWGGQDLFYGYTF.

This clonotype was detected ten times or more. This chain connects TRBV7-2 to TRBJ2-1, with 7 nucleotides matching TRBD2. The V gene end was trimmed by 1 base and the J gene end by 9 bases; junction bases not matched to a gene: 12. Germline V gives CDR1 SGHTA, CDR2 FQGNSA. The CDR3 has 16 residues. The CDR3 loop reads CASSLEGYREVAEQFF. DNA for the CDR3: TGTGCCAGCAGCTTAGAGGGCTACCGGGAGGTCGCTGAGCAGTTCTTC.

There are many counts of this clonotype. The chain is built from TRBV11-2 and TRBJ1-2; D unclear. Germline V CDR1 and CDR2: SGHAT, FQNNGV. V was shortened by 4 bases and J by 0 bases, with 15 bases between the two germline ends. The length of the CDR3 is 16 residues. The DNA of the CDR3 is TGTGCCAGCAGCTACACGAGGAATCCTACTAACTATGGCTACACCTTC. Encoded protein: CASSYTRNPTNYGYTF.

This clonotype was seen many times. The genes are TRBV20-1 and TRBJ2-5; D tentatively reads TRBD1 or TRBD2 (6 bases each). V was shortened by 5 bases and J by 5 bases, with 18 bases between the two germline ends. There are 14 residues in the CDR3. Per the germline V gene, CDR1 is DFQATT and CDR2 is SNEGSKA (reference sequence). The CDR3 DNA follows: TGCAGTGCTCCAGACGGGGGCGTGGGGGAGACCCAGTACTTC. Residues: CSAPDGGVGETQYF.

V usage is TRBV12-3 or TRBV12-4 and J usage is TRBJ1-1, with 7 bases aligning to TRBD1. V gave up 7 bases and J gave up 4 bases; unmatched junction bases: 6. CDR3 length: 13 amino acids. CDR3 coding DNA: TGTGCCAGCACCGAGACAGGGCGCACTGAAGCTTTCTTT. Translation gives CASTETGRTEAFF.

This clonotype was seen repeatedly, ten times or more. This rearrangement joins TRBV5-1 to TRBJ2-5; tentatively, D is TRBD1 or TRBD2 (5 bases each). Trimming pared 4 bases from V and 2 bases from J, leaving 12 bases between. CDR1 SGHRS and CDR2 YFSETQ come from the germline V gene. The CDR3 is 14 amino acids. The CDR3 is CASSPGRNQETQYF. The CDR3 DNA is TGCGCCAGCAGCCCGGGACGGAATCAAGAGACCCAGTACTTC.

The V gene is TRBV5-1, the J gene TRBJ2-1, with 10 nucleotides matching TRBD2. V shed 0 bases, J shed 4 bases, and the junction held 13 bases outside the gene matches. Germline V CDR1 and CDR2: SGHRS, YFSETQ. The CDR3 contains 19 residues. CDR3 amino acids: CASSLVTGGDSGRYNEQFF. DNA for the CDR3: TGCGCCAGCAGCTTGGTAACAGGGGGAGATAGCGGGAGGTACAATGAGCAGTTCTTC.

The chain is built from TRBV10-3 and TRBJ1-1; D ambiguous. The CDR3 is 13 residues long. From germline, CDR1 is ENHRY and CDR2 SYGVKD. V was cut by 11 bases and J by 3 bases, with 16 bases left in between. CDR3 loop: CAAKDLADTEAFF. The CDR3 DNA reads TGTGCCGCCAAAGACTTGGCAGACACTGAAGCTTTCTTT.

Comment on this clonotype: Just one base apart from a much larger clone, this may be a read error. The DNA for the CDR3 is TGCGCCAGCAGCCAAGAGGCAGGGGTCTTGAACACAGATACGCAGTATTTT. Encoded protein: CASSQEAGVLNTDTQYF. This chain uses TRBV4-3 with TRBJ2-3; tentative D call: TRBD1 (6 bases). Trimming removed 0 bases from V and 2 bases from J, with 15 bases in between. Germline V lookup: CDR1 LGHNA, CDR2 YSLEER. The CDR3 has 17 amino acids.

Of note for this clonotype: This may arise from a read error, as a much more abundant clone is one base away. The CDR3 reads CASSLSPGAKRETQFF. In DNA form, the CDR3 reads TGTGCCAGCAGCTTAAGTCCGGGAGCCAAAAGAGAGACCCAGTTCTTC. This chain links TRBV7-9 with TRBJ2-1; D perhaps matches TRBD2 (6 bases). This CDR3 comprises 16 residues. V was trimmed by 2 bases and J by 13 bases, leaving 24 bases between them. CDR1 and CDR2 (germline): SEHNR, FQNEAQ (reference sequence).

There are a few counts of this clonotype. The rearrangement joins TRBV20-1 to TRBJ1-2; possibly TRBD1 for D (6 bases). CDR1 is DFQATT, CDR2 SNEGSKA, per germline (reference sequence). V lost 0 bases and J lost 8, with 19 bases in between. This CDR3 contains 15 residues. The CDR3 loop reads CSARDSGAFGGGYTF. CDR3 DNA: TGCAGTGCTAGAGACTCGGGGGCCTTCGGGGGGGGCTACACCTTC.

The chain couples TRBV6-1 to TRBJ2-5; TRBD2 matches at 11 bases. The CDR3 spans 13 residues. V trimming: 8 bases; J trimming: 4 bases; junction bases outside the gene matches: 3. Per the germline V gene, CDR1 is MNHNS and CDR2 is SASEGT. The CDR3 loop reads CASFGLAGETQYF. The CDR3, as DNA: TGTGCCAGCTTCGGACTAGCGGGAGAGACCCAGTACTTC.

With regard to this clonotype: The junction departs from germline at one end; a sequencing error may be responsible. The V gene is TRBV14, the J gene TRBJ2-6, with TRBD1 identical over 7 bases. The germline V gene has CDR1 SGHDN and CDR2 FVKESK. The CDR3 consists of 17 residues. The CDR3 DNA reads TGTGCCAGCAGCCAAGAACGACAGGGCTCTGGGACCAACGTCCTGACTTTC. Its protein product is CASSQERQGSGTNVLTF.

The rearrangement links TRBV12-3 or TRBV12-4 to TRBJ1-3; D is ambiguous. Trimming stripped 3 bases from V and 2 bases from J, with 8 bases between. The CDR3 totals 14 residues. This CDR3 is CASSLAPAGNTIYF. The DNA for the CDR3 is TGTGCCAGCAGTTTGGCCCCCGCTGGAAACACCATATATTTT.

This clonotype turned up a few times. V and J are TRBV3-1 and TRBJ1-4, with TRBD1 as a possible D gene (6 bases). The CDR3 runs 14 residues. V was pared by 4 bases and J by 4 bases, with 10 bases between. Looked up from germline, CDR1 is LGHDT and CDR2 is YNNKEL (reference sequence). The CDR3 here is CASSRTGYNEKLFF. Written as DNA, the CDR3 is TGTGCCAGCAGCCGTACAGGGTATAATGAAAAACTGTTTTTT.